At least ten counts were recorded for the clone carrying this T cell receptor beta chain. These data originate in a study of Graves' ophthalmopathy and Graves' hyperthyroidism. RNA transcripts provided the template for amplifying TCR beta CDR3 regions. Second-round multiplex PCR came after first-round RT-PCR with HTBI primers. TCRdb called the multiplex PCR reads again in MiXCR, with one record for every CDR3 protein. Here the sample spans 40,000 to 45,000 distinct CDR3 sequences, over 40% being singletons. The CDR3 consists of 17 residues. Germline V gene sequence: CDR1 SGDLS, CDR2 YYNGEE. Deletions cut 3 bases from V and 0 bases from J, with 15 bases between.

Sequencing was carried out using peripheral blood. The chain joins TRBV9 to TRBJ1-4; D possibly corresponds to TRBD1 (6 bases). The source of this sequence is an adult man with Graves' ophthalmopathy. The CDR3 DNA is TGTGCCAGCAGCGGGGGTGTGGGGGCGCCAACTAATGAAAAACTGTTTTTT. Its translation is CASSGGVGAPTNEKLFF.